The 15 T cell receptor beta chains below all came from one sample that was sequenced in a study of blood T cells in healthy people across ages. Primed by a sample-barcoded 5' primer and a J-beta primer mix, a second PCR proceeded for about 6 to 12 cycles. One entry per CDR3 protein, called by TCRdb with MiXCR from the 5' RACE reads. The sample lists around 1,100,000 distinct CDR3 sequences, more than 30% occurring once. Sequencing was done on a sample of blood. The receptors stem from a man between 18 and 35 years old in good health.

This clonotype was detected ten times or more. This chain joins TRBV10-3 and TRBJ2-1; D perhaps matches TRBD1 (6 bases). Between the trimmed V and J ends, which lost 11 bases and 1 base, there was a span of 9 bases. CDR3 length equals 12 residues. Germline loops: CDR1 ENHRY, CDR2 SYGVKD. The CDR3 spells CAQGPSYNEQFF. The CDR3 region has the DNA TGTGCCCAGGGGCCTTCCTACAATGAGCAGTTCTTC.

The chain carries TRBV21-1 and TRBJ1-6; TRBD1, the table's D call, was not compared with the DNA. TRBV21-1 is an annotated pseudogene. This CDR3 has 17 amino acids. The DNA for the CDR3 is TGTGCCAGCAGCAAAGAAGGGCGACAGGGCTATAATTCACCCCTCCACTTT. Translation gives CASSKEGRQGYNSPLHF.

This chain connects TRBV6-5 to TRBJ1-6; unclear D gene. Trimming removed 6 bases at V and 0 bases at J, with 9 bases between. The CDR3 is 15 amino acids. The germline CDR1 and CDR2 sequences are MNHEY and SVGAGI. The CDR3 is CASRGRSSYNSPLHF. In nucleotides, the CDR3 is TGTGCCAGCAGGGGCAGGAGCTCCTATAATTCACCCCTCCACTTT.

The sample holds a few counts of this clonotype. The CDR3 nucleotides read TGCAGTGTAGAGGGGGCTGGACAGCCCCAGCATTTT. Residues: CSVEGAGQPQHF. The rearrangement uses TRBV20-1 and TRBJ1-5; 7 bases match TRBD1. Trimming cost V 7 bases and J 7 bases; bases outside gene matches: 7. CDR3 length: 12 residues. Germline CDR1 DFQATT, CDR2 SNEGSKA (reference sequence).

This clonotype has only a few counts. This chain links TRBV5-1 with TRBJ2-3; 15 nucleotides match TRBD2. This CDR3 has 19 residues. The trim removed 4 bases at V and 0 bases at J, leaving 9 bases unmatched. Germline-derived CDR1 and CDR2 are SGHRS and YFSETQ. The CDR3 DNA sequence: TGCGCCAGCAGCCCGGGGACTAGCGGGGGGCGCGTTAGCACAGATACGCAGTATTTT. Its translation: CASSPGTSGGRVSTDTQYF.

This chain joins TRBV7-2 and TRBJ2-1; the match to TRBD2 covers 11 bases. This CDR3 has 16 amino acids. Germline-derived CDR1 and CDR2 are SGHTA and FQGNSA. J was trimmed by 10 bases and V by 6 bases; bases with no gene match: 14. For the CDR3, the DNA is TGTGCCAGCAGTTCGACTAGCGGGGATGGATCCTACGAGCAGTTCTTC. It is translated as CASSSTSGDGSYEQFF.

This sequence joins TRBV6-2 or TRBV6-3 and TRBJ1-4; D perhaps matches TRBD1 (6 bases). V lost 6 bases, J lost 6 bases, and 23 bases lay in between. The CDR3 has 17 amino acids. Looked up from germline, CDR1 is MNHEY and CDR2 is SVGEGT. CDR3 loop: CASSRPGQSVQDEKLFF. CDR3 in DNA: TGTGCCAGCAGCCGCCCCGGACAGTCGGTTCAAGATGAAAAACTGTTTTTT.

The CDR3, as DNA: TGTGCCAGCAGTAAAAACCGATTAGTGGCAGATACGCAGTATTTT. Translated, it gives CASSKNRLVADTQYF. This sequence joins TRBV28 and TRBJ2-3, with D unresolved. The CDR3 length is 15 residues. Germline CDR1 and CDR2: MDHEN and SYDVKM. V was clipped by 5 bases and J by 4 bases, with 16 bases between them.

This rearrangement joins TRBV4-3 to TRBJ2-1; TRBD2 might be the D (5 bases). The CDR3 is 15 residues long. The germline V and J ends were trimmed by 1 base and 7 bases, with 14 bases remaining between them. In germline, CDR1 is LGHNA, CDR2 YSLEER. This CDR3 reads CASSQGLESGNEQFF. The CDR3 region has the DNA TGCGCCAGCAGCCAAGGACTCGAGTCGGGGAATGAGCAGTTCTTC.

The V and J genes are TRBV20-1 and TRBJ2-1; D uncertain. The end of the DNA is better explained by TRBJ2-7, so the J call may be wrong. CDR1 and CDR2 from the germline V gene are DFQATT and SNEGSKA (reference sequence). The CDR3 sequence is 14 residues long. CDR3 in amino acids: CSAIGLNSYNEQYF. The CDR3 DNA reads TGCAGTGCTATTGGGCTGAACTCCTACAATGAGCAGTACTTC.

This rearrangement joins TRBV9 to TRBJ2-1; D gene unclear. The CDR3 length is 13 residues. CDR1 is SGDLS, CDR2 YYNGEE, per germline. V lost 1 base and J lost 3, with 5 bases in between. The CDR3 nucleotides are TGTGCCAGCAGCGTATACGACTACAATGAGCAGTTCTTC. This codes for CASSVYDYNEQFF.

In the case of this clonotype: The germline gene is not matched at one end of the junction; a read error may be the cause. The gene calls are TRBV7-9 and TRBJ1-2; D uncertain. Germline-derived CDR1 and CDR2 are SEHNR and FQNEAQ (reference sequence). The CDR3 sequence is 12 residues long. CDR3 sequence: CAGSPDPYGYTF. The CDR3 nucleotides read TGTGCCGGCAGCCCTGACCCATATGGCTACACCTTC.

This clonotype was seen only a few times. The chain is built from TRBV25-1 and TRBJ1-4, with D perhaps matching TRBD1 (5 bases). The V gene lost 4 bases and the J gene lost 6 bases, with 9 bases spanning the gap. CDR1 and CDR2 (germline): MGHDK, SYGVNS. The CDR3 has 13 residues. DNA for the CDR3: TGTGCCAGCAGTGGAGGGGTGGATGAAAAACTGTTTTTT. Translation gives CASSGGVDEKLFF.

This clonotype was counted between two and nine times. The genes are TRBV7-2 and TRBJ1-2; possibly TRBD1 for D (5 bases). V gave up 7 bases and J gave up 2 bases, with 8 bases separating them. This CDR3 has 12 residues. CDR1 and CDR2 from the germline V gene are SGHTA and FQGNSA. Here the CDR3 DNA reads TGTGCCAGCATCCAGGGCAACTATGGCTACACCTTC. Its protein is CASIQGNYGYTF. Looking up the rest from reference TRBV7-2 and TRBJ1-2 gives the full variable domain: GAGVSQSPSNKVTEKGKDVELRCDPISGHTALYWYRQSLGQGLEFLIYFQGNSAPDKSGLPSDRFSAERTGGSVSTLTIQRTQQEDSAVYLCASIQGNYGYTFGSGTRLTVV.

The chain combines TRBV30 with TRBJ1-5; D unresolved. Trimming left V 3 bases short and J 3 bases short, with 6 bases between. Germline loops: CDR1 GTSNPN, CDR2 SVGIG (reference sequence). The CDR3 spans 12 residues. The chain's CDR3 is CAWRQSNQPQHF. CDR3 bases: TGTGCCTGGAGACAGTCCAATCAGCCCCAGCATTTT. The full variable domain, with the rest looked up from reference TRBV30 and TRBJ1-5, is SQTIHQWPATLVQPVGSPLSLECTVEGTSNPNLYWYRQAAGRGLQLLFYSVGIGQISSEVPQNLSASRPQDRQFILSSKKLLLSDSGFYLCAWRQSNQPQHFGDGTRLSIL.